The next 19 T cell receptor beta chains were all read from a single sample in a study of cytomegalovirus exposure and HLA in healthy donors. Primers: 60 Vbeta forward and 13 Jbeta reverse. Libraries were prepared by immunoSEQ multiplex PCR; TCRdb keeps only in-frame clonotypes and omits some of them. The sample consists of about 150,000 clones, less than 90% of them appearing once. Sample: PBMCs. The receptors come from a man younger than 35 in good health and CMV-seronegative.

Here the CDR3 reads CASSLVGDTQYF. CDR3 nucleotides: TGTGCCAGCAGCTTAGTGGGCGATACGCAGTATTTT. The chain couples TRBV7-2 to TRBJ2-3; D gene uncertain. Trimming shortened V by 1 base and J by 6 bases, and 5 bases separated the two germline ends. Germline V gene data show CDR1 as SGHTA and CDR2 as FQGNSA. The CDR3 runs 12 residues.

This chain connects TRBV5-1 to TRBJ2-1; tentatively, D is TRBD2 (7 bases). The CDR3 is 14 residues long. Germline V CDR1 and CDR2: SGHRS, YFSETQ. The V end was cut by 1 base, the J end by 5 bases, with 10 bases between. Written as DNA, the CDR3 is TGCGCCAGCAGCTTGACGGGGGGCCACAATGAGCAGTTCTTC. Residues: CASSLTGGHNEQFF. Full variable domain (remainder filled in from reference TRBV5-1 and TRBJ2-1): KAGVTQTPRYLIKTRGQQVTLSCSPISGHRSVSWYQQTPGQGLQFLFEYFSETQRNKGNFPGRFSGRQFSNSRSEMNVSTLELGDSALYLCASSLTGGHNEQFFGPGTRLTVL.

V is TRBV7-9 and J is TRBJ1-4; 7 bases agree with TRBD1. Germline V lookup: CDR1 SEHNR, CDR2 FQNEAQ (reference sequence). V was pared by 4 bases and J by 8 bases, with 7 bases of the junction left unmatched. The CDR3 is made up of 14 amino acids. The CDR3 here is CASSSTGAGEKLFF. In nucleotides, the CDR3 is TGTGCCAGCAGCTCCACAGGGGCAGGGGAAAAACTGTTTTTT.

The sample holds one count of this clone. The rearrangement joins TRBV4-3 to TRBJ2-2; D possibly corresponds to TRBD1 (5 bases). Trimming took 4 bases from V and 6 from J, leaving 15 bases between them. Looked up from germline, CDR1 is LGHNA and CDR2 is YSLEER. This CDR3 contains 15 residues. The CDR3: CASSPKAGLPGELFF. CDR3 nucleotides: TGCGCCAGCAGCCCGAAGGCAGGGTTGCCCGGGGAGCTGTTTTTT.

The V call is TRBV7-9, the J call TRBJ2-1; 11 bases are shared with TRBD2. This CDR3 has 17 residues. Germline CDR1 reads SEHNR; CDR2 reads FQNEAQ (reference sequence). Trimming took 5 bases from V and 6 from J; bases not matched to a gene: 12. CDR3 sequence: CASSPLLTSGSGNEQFF. The CDR3 coding sequence is TGTGCCAGCAGCCCGCTCCTCACTAGCGGGAGCGGCAATGAGCAGTTCTTC. The full variable domain, its missing parts supplied by reference TRBV7-9 and TRBJ2-1, is DTGVSQNPRHKITKRGQNVTFRCDPISEHNRLYWYRQTLGQGPEFLTYFQNEAQLEKSRLLSDRFSAERPKGSFSTLEIQRTEQGDSAMYLCASSPLLTSGSGNEQFFGPGTRLTVL.

The CDR3 loop is CASSADTQNSGNTIYF. CDR3 coding DNA: TGTGCCAGCAGCGCGGACACACAAAACTCTGGAAACACCATATATTTT. The chain combines TRBV9 with TRBJ1-3, with a tentative D call TRBD1 (5 bases). This CDR3 region has 16 residues. The V gene lost 3 bases and the J gene lost 0 bases, with 13 bases spanning the gap. CDR1 and CDR2 from the germline V gene are SGDLS and YYNGEE.

V and J are TRBV30 and TRBJ1-1; D ambiguous. V shed 4 bases and J shed 5 bases, with 14 bases lying between them. This CDR3 spans 13 amino acids. CDR1 and CDR2 (germline): GTSNPN, SVGIG (reference sequence). CDR3 bases: TGTGCCTGGACTGACACCCAGCTTACTGAAGCTTTCTTT. Its protein product is CAWTDTQLTEAFF.

In this sample, this clone turned up a few times. This sample also contains other DNA sequences that code for the same CDR3. The gene calls are TRBV11-2 and TRBJ1-1; tentatively, D is TRBD1 (6 bases). The CDR3 contains 15 residues. Trimming left V 5 bases short and J 4 bases short, with 17 bases between. Germline CDR1 and CDR2: SGHAT and FQNNGV. The CDR3: CASSDRTGGRTEAFF. The DNA for the CDR3 is TGTGCCAGCAGCGACCGAACCGGGGGGCGCACTGAAGCTTTCTTT.

The J gene is TRBJ2-1, the V gene TRBV7-2; D is possibly TRBD2 (6 bases). This CDR3 has 13 amino acids. Germline CDR1 reads SGHTA; CDR2 reads FQGNSA. V was clipped by 5 bases and J by 14 bases, with 19 bases between them. The CDR3 bases are TGTGCCAGCAGCGAATCTCTGACTAGTCAAGAGTTCTTC. This encodes CASSESLTSQEFF.

The chain joins TRBV7-2 to TRBJ2-7, with D possibly TRBD1 on 7 matching bases. The CDR3 is 15 amino acids. Germline V gives CDR1 SGHTA, CDR2 FQGNSA. Trimming left V 1 base short and J 4 bases short, with 14 bases between. CDR3 region: CASSLESGGRYEQYF. The CDR3 DNA sequence: TGTGCCAGCAGCTTAGAATCAGGGGGGAGGTACGAGCAGTACTTC. Full variable domain (outside the CDR3, taken from reference TRBV7-2 and TRBJ2-7): GAGVSQSPSNKVTEKGKDVELRCDPISGHTALYWYRQSLGQGLEFLIYFQGNSAPDKSGLPSDRFSAERTGGSVSTLTIQRTQQEDSAVYLCASSLESGGRYEQYFGPGTRLTVT.

This clone has a handful of counts. This CDR3 reads CASSPTSGQGVEQYF. Here the CDR3 DNA reads TGTGCCAGCAGCCCGACCTCGGGACAGGGTGTGGAGCAGTACTTC. This rearrangement joins TRBV9 to TRBJ2-7; 9 nucleotides match TRBD1. CDR1 and CDR2 (germline): SGDLS, YYNGEE. V lost 4 bases and J lost 7; bases outside the gene matches: 12. CDR3 length: 15 residues.

The gene calls are TRBV9 and TRBJ2-3; 8 nucleotides match TRBD2. Germline values: CDR1 SGDLS, CDR2 YYNGEE. The CDR3 is 18 residues long. The J segment lost 2 bases and the V segment lost 3 bases, leaving 14 bases of the junction unmatched. The CDR3 loop is CASSAQVSSSGATDTQYF. In DNA, the CDR3 is TGTGCCAGCAGCGCCCAGGTTTCAAGTAGCGGGGCCACAGATACGCAGTATTTT.

This chain connects TRBV5-5 to TRBJ1-1, with D perhaps TRBD1 (5 bases). CDR1 SGHKS and CDR2 YYEKEE come from the germline V gene (reference sequence). V lost 0 bases and J 3 bases, leaving 9 bases between the germline ends. This CDR3 contains 14 residues. The CDR3 region is CASSLATGYTEAFF. CDR3 nucleotides: TGTGCCAGCAGCTTGGCTACAGGTTACACTGAAGCTTTCTTT.

The genes are TRBV13 and TRBJ2-5; D is ambiguous. With the DNA end fitting TRBJ2-7 better, the J assignment may be wrong. The CDR3 has 14 amino acids. Germline V gene sequence: CDR1 PRHDT, CDR2 FYEKMQ (reference sequence). CDR3 sequence (DNA): TGTGCCAGCAGCTTAGCTCGGAGTCCCTACGAGCAGTACTTC. As protein: CASSLARSPYEQYF.

The rearrangement links TRBV16 to TRBJ2-1; D not certain. The CDR3 consists of 13 residues. Germline V lookup: CDR1 KGHSY, CDR2 FQNENV. With 4 bases removed from V and 9 bases from J, the gap between germline ends came to 13 bases. The CDR3: CASSPPRSGEQFF. CDR3 DNA: TGTGCCAGCAGCCCCCCTCGTTCGGGTGAGCAGTTCTTC.

V gene TRBV5-1 combines with J gene TRBJ2-7; maybe TRBD1 (6 bases). V was trimmed by 5 bases and J by 3 bases, leaving 15 bases between them. This CDR3 has 14 residues. Germline loops: CDR1 SGHRS, CDR2 YFSETQ. The CDR3 DNA follows: TGCGCCAGCAGAGTTTCAGGGGCCATCTACGAGCAGTACTTC. It codes for CASRVSGAIYEQYF.

This chain joins TRBV7-9 and TRBJ1-6, with a weak D call TRBD1 (6 bases). The germline V gene encodes CDR1 SEHNR and CDR2 FQNEAQ (reference sequence). This CDR3 is 14 amino acids long. Between the trimmed V and J ends, which lost 2 bases and 8 bases, there was a span of 10 bases. The CDR3 spells CASSLTTGDSPLHF. In nucleotides, the CDR3 is TGTGCCAGCAGCTTAACGACAGGCGATTCACCCCTCCACTTT.

The chain links TRBV2 to TRBJ2-1; D not resolved. Germline V gene sequence: CDR1 SNHLY, CDR2 FYNNEI. V lost 5 bases and J lost 7, with 6 bases in between. The CDR3 spans 11 residues. As DNA, the CDR3 is TGTGCCAGCAGTCCTAGGAATGAGCAGTTCTTC. Translation gives CASSPRNEQFF.

The genes are TRBV7-2 and TRBJ2-1; D call uncertain. The V end lost 2 bases, the J end lost 6 bases, and 14 bases lay between the germline ends. This CDR3 is 15 amino acids long. Looked up from germline, CDR1 is SGHTA and CDR2 is FQGNSA. The CDR3 DNA follows: TGTGCCAGCAGCTTATCGCCCTGGCGCGGCAATGAGCAGTTCTTC. It is translated as CASSLSPWRGNEQFF.